This paragraph reports one TCR beta chain. As yet, its antigen is unknown. The germline V gene has CDR1 KGHSH and CDR2 LQKENI. The length of the CDR3 is 13 residues. V shed 4 bases and J shed 5 bases, with 11 bases lying between them. Some clones are missing from TCRdb's copy, which holds only in-frame ones; the method was immunoSEQ multiplex PCR. The sample carries 2,000 or so clones, less than 30% recorded once. The source of the sample is a study of T cells in localized non-small cell lung cancer. Study-level results: Higher adjacent-lung clonality was associated with shorter survival. Heterogeneity stays possible, as sequencing covered only one tumor region. Peak T cell clonality was found in uninvolved adjacent lung, exceeding tumor.

Free of atypia, the adjacent lung was collected at least 2 cm away from the tumor margin. This TCR was sampled from a female donor of 60 years or more with stage I lung adenocarcinoma. The chain has TRBV18 and TRBJ2-5; D is perhaps TRBD2 (5 bases). Sequencing was performed on normal lung tissue next to the tumor, taken before any cancer treatment. CDR3 nucleotides: TGTGCCAGCTCACGAGAGACGGGGGAGACCCAGTACTTC. Translated, it gives CASSRETGETQYF.